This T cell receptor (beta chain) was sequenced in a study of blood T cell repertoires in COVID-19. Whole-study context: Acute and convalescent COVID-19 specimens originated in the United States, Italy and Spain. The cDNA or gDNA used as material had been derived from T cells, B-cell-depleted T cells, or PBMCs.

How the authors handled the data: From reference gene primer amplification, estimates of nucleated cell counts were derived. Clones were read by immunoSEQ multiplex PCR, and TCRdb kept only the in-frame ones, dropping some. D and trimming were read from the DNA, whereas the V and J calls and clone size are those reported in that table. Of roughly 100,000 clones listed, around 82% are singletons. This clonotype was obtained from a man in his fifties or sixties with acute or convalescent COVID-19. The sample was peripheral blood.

The CDR3: CASSFNRAGYTF. CDR3 nucleotide sequence: TGTGCCAGCAGTTTTAACAGGGCTGGCTACACCTTC. The rearrangement uses TRBV12-3 or TRBV12-4 and TRBJ1-2, with D tentatively TRBD1 (6 bases). The ends were cut back, 3 bases at V and 7 bases at J, with 9 bases in the middle. This CDR3 has 12 residues.